This T cell receptor (beta chain) stems from a study of identical twins. cDNA molecules carried unique molecular identifiers, and template switching added a universal primer site. TCRdb reanalysed the 5' RACE reads using MiXCR and keeps one entry per CDR3 protein. The table records 690,000 or so distinct CDR3 sequences, 8.6% of them present only once. V was shortened by 6 bases and J by 9 bases, with 22 bases between the two germline ends. The CDR3 extends over 15 amino acids. Turning to this clonotype: As yet, its antigen is unknown.

Whole-study results and caveats: Among beta out-of-frame sequences, excess sharing between twins appeared weaker. Within cord blood, abundant beta clonotypes carried fewer insertions, but memory repertoires showed no such trend.

This same sample was also part of a study on yellow fever vaccine responses in identical twins.

Input material: PBMCs. This receptor was identified in a woman aged 18-35 years in good health. The V call is TRBV12-3 or TRBV12-4, the J call TRBJ2-3, with a weak D call TRBD1 (6 bases). DNA for the CDR3: TGTGCCAGCAGCGCCCCCGGGACACACCCCATCACGCAGTATTTT. It translates to CASSAPGTHPITQYF.